This TCR beta chain was captured by sequencing in a study of blood T cells in healthy people across ages (dated by TCRdb to about 2015). In the study overall: In model experiments, roughly one uniquely barcoded TCR beta cDNA molecule per two T cells was captured by template switching. The donors were divided into four age groups: young (average approximately 17 years), middle-aged (about 40), aged (62) and long-lived (around 87). Using deep sequencing normalized with unique cDNA molecular identifiers, the study measured how TCR beta repertoire diversity changes with age. For two donors (one aged 18 to 30 and one aged 80 or older), the study analyzed two additional independent replicas of 1 million unique cDNA reads from the same blood draw. To avoid experimental bias, donors of different ages were spread randomly across the sequencing lanes. The full study reports these points: The long-lived group showed more naive CD4+ T cells, fewer expanded clones and increased TCR diversity than the aged group, suggesting age selection. There was a strong correlation between observed TCR beta diversity and the percentage of naive T cells measured by flow cytometry. Estimates of total diversity from one million sequenced T cells were regarded as lower bounds and underestimates. Bulk unsorted PBMC profiling prevented conclusive comparison of naive and antigen-experienced compartments. Observed TCR beta diversity per million T cells fell roughly linearly with age, and a significant reduction was already apparent by age around 44. Because donor CMV infection status was unknown, age-related changes in expanded clonotypes were potentially confounded.

This clonotype came up a few times. The clone's antigen remains unknown. Qualities for individual bases were not recorded, and no much larger clone is one base off. Library preparation used 5' RACE. TCRdb records Illumina HiSeq 2500 as the sequencer. A second 7 to 11 cycle PCR used a sample-barcoded 5' primer and a J-beta primer mix. Each TCR beta cDNA molecule received a unique molecular identifier from a template-switch 5' adaptor carrying 12 random nucleotides. Each sample yielded at least 2.5 million CDR3-containing paired-end reads. All of the RNA was converted into first-strand cDNA using the Mint cDNA synthesis kit, with a TRBC-specific oligonucleotide serving as the primer. Following uracil-DNA glycosylase treatment, a first 18-cycle PCR with universal primers M1SS and BC2_uni_R was performed on all cDNA. The original pipeline was this. Each sample was normalized by randomly selecting 1 million high-quality reads, each carrying a distinct molecular identifier. Reads with shared molecular identifiers were discarded instead of being binned into consensus sequences. CDR3 identification, clonotype clustering and error correction used MiTCR with a Q25 quality threshold and the strictest error-elimination algorithm. A nonparametric unseen species model with Euler transformation was used to estimate lower-bound total TCR beta diversity. TCRdb took the public reads, trimmed them with fastp at Q25, ran MiXCR for clone calling and kept in-frame beta chains. Each CDR3 protein gets just one entry, which takes the most common genes and DNA from the rows behind it. For this entry, the V and J calls and clone size follow TCRdb and not the study's own pipeline. The sample table records over 600,000 distinct CDR3 sequences; about 21% of these occur just once. The top ten hold roughly 3.9% of the sample.

As encoded in the germline V gene, CDR1 is SGHRS while CDR2 is YFSETQ. Germline trimming amounts to 2 bases on V and 0 bases on J, with 5 as the count of junction bases outside the gene matches. Its CDR3 holds 16 amino acids, cysteine through phenylalanine. The kept DNA is CDR3 alone, 48 bases in frame from the first base. Donors were around 37 systemically healthy Caucasian individuals from Russia aged roughly 6 to 90 years. About 10 milliliters of peripheral blood were collected from each donor into EDTA-treated Vacutainer tubes. PBMCs were isolated by Ficoll-Paque density-gradient centrifugation, with at least 6.5 million obtained per sample. Trizol reagent was used to extract total RNA from the PBMCs, yielding at least 5.5 micrograms per sample. Naive CD45RAhigh/CD27high T cell percentages were measured by flow cytometry on a PBMC aliquot from every donor.

The rearranged segments are TRBV5-1 and TRBJ2-1, and 7 bases in between align with TRBD1. The clonotype was recovered from a man in his sixties or seventies in good health. Sequences were obtained from blood. The bases are TGCGCCAGCAGCTTCGACAGGGTCCTCTCCTACAATGAGCAGTTCTTC. Translated, it reads CASSFDRVLSYNEQFF.